This record concerns one T cell receptor (beta chain) sequence. The data are from a study of blood T cell repertoires in COVID-19. Overall study context: T cells, B-cell-depleted T cells, or PBMCs supplied cDNA or gDNA.

Deletions cut 1 base from V and 6 bases from J, with 13 bases between. CDR1 SGHVS and CDR2 FQNEAQ come from the germline V gene. The CDR3 sequence is 14 residues long. Clones were sequenced by immunoSEQ multiplex PCR, and TCRdb holds only the in-frame ones, with some missing. The data show around 270,000 clones, more than 85% seen once. The chain uses TRBV7-8 and TRBJ2-7; tentatively, D is TRBD1 (6 bases). Sequencing was carried out using peripheral blood. The clonotype was recovered from a person between 18 and 35 years old with COVID-19, enrolled during active disease. The CDR3 coding sequence is TGTGCCAGCAGCTTAGACAGGGTCGCTAGCGAGCAGTACTTC. Its translation is CASSLDRVASEQYF.